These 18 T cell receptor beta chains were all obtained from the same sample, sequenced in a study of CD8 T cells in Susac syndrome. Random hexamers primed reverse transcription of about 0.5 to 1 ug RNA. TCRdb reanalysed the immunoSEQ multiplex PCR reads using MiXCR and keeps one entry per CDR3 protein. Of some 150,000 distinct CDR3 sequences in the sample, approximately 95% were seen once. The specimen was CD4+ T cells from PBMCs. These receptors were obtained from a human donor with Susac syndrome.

CDR3 sequence: CASSPRDLGNSPLHF. CDR3 sequence (DNA): TGTGCCAGTAGTCCACGAGACCTCGGAAATTCACCCCTCCACTTT. The V gene is TRBV19, the J gene TRBJ1-6, with no clear D. Trimming shortened V by 5 bases and J by 7 bases, and 15 bases separated the two germline ends. CDR3 length: 15 residues. Germline CDR1 and CDR2: LNHDA and SQIVND (reference sequence). The full variable domain, completed using reference TRBV19 and TRBJ1-6, is DGGITQSPKYLFRKEGQNVTLSCEQNLNHDAMYWYRQDPGQGLRLIYYSQIVNDFQKGDIAEGYSVSREKKESFPLTVTSAQKNPTAFYLCASSPRDLGNSPLHFGNGTRLTVT.

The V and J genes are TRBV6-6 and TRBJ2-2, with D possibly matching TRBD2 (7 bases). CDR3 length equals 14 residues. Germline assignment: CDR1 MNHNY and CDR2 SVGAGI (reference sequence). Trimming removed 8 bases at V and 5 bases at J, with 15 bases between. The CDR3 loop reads CASRGGAETGELFF. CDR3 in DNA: TGTGCCAGCCGTGGGGGGGCTGAGACCGGGGAGCTGTTTTTT.

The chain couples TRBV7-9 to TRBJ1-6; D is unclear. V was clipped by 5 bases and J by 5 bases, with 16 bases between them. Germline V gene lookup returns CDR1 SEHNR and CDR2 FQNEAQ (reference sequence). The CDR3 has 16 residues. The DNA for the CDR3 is TGTGCCAGCAGCCCCCTGGAGGGCCCCAATAATTCACCCCTCCACTTT. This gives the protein CASSPLEGPNNSPLHF. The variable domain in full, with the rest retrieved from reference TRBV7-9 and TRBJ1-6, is DTGVSQNPRHKITKRGQNVTFRCDPISEHNRLYWYRQTLGQGPEFLTYFQNEAQLEKSRLLSDRFSAERPKGSFSTLEIQRTEQGDSAMYLCASSPLEGPNNSPLHFGNGTRLTVT.

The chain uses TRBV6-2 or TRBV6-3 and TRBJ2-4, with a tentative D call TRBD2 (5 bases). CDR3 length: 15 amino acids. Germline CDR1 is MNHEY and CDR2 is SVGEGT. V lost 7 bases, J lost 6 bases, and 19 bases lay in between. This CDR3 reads CASTPSALRGNIQYF. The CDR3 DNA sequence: TGTGCCAGCACCCCATCGGCCCTTCGGGGAAACATTCAGTACTTC.

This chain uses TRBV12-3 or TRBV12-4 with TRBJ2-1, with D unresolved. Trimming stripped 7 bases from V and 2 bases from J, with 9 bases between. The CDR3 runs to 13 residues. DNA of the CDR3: TGTGCCAGCACAGGTAGTACCTACAATGAGCAGTTCTTC. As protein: CASTGSTYNEQFF.

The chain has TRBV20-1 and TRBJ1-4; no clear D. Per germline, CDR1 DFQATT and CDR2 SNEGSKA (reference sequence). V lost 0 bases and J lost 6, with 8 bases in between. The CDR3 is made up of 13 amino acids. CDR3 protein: CSAREGLDEKLFF. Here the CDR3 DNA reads TGCAGTGCTAGAGAAGGGCTAGATGAAAAACTGTTTTTT.

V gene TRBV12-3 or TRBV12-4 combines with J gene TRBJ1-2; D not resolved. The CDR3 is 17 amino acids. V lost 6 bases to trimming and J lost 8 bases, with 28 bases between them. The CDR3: CASRITPPGLHNQGYTF. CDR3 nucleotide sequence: TGTGCCAGCAGAATCACCCCCCCGGGCCTCCACAACCAGGGCTACACCTTC.

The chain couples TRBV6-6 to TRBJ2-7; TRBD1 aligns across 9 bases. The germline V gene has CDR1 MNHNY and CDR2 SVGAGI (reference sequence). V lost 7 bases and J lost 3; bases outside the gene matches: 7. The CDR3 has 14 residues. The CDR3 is CASTPRDRDYEQYF. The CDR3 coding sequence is TGTGCCAGCACCCCTCGGGACAGGGACTACGAGCAGTACTTC.

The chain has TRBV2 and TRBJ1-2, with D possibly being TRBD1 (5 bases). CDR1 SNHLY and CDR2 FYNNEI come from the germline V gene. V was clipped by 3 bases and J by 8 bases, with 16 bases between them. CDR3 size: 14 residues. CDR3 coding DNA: TGTGCCAGCAGTGACTTCCCGGGGGGATACGGCTACACCTTC. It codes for CASSDFPGGYGYTF. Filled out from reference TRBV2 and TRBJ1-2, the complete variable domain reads EPEVTQTPSHQVTQMGQEVILRCVPISNHLYFYWYRQILGQKVEFLVSFYNNEISEKSEIFDDQFSVERPDGSNFTLKIRSTKLEDSAMYFCASSDFPGGYGYTFGSGTRLTVV.

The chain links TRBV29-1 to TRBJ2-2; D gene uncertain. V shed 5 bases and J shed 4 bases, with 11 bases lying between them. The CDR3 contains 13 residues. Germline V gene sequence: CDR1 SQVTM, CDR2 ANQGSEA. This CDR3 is CSVLTVSTGELFF. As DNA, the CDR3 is TGCAGCGTTTTGACGGTCTCCACCGGGGAGCTGTTTTTT.

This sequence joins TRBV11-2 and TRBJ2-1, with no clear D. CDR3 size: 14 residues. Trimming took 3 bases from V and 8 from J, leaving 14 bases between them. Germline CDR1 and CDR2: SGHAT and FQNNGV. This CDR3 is CASSFSLGVDEQFF. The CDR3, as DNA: TGTGCCAGCAGCTTCTCCCTTGGCGTGGATGAGCAGTTCTTC. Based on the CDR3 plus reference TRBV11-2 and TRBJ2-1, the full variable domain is EAGVAQSPRYKIIEKRQSVAFWCNPISGHATLYWYQQILGQGPKLLIQFQNNGVVDDSQLPKDRFSAERLKGVDSTLKIQPAKLEDSAVYLCASSFSLGVDEQFFGPGTRLTVL.

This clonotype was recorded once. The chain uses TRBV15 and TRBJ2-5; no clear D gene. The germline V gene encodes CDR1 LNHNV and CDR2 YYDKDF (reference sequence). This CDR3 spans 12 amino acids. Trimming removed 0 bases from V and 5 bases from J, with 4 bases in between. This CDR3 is CATSRDAETQYF. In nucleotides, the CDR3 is TGTGCCACCAGCAGAGATGCGGAGACCCAGTACTTC.

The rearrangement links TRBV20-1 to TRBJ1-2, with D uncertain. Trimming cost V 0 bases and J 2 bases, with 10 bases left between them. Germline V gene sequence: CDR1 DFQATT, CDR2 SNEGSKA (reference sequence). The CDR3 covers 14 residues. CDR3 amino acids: CSARDTTFNYGYTF. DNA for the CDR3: TGCAGTGCTAGAGACACGACATTCAACTATGGCTACACCTTC.

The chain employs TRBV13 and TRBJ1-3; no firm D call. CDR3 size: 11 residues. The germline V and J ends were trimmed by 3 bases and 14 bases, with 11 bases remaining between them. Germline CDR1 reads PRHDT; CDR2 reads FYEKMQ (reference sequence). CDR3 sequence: CASSFGQKVYF. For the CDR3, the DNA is TGTGCCAGCAGCTTTGGCCAGAAGGTATATTTT.

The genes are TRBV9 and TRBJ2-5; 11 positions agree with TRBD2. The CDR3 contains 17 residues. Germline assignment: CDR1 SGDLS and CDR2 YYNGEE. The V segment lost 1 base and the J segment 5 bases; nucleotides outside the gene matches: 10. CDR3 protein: CASSVWASGGPAETQYF. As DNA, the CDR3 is TGTGCCAGCAGCGTATGGGCTAGCGGGGGGCCCGCGGAGACCCAGTACTTC.

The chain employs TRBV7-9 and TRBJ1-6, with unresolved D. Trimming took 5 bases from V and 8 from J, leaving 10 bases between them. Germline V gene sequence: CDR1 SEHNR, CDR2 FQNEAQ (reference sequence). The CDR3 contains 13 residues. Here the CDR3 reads CASSLAVDSPLHF. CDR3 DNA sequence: TGTGCCAGCAGCCTGGCGGTTGATTCACCCCTCCACTTT.

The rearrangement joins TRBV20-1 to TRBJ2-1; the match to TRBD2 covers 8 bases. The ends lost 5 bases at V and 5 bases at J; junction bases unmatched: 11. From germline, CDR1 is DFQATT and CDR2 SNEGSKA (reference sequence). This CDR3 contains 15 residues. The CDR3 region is CSAPRGSGTHNEQFF. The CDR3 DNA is TGCAGTGCTCCTCGGGGTAGCGGGACTCACAATGAGCAGTTCTTC.

CDR3 residues: CSVTTGYNEQFF. The CDR3 DNA reads as TGCAGCGTCACGACAGGGTACAATGAGCAGTTCTTC. The chain is built from TRBV29-1 and TRBJ2-1, with 7 bases fitting TRBD1. The V gene's germline CDR1 is SQVTM and CDR2 ANQGSEA. Trimming took 6 bases from V and 4 from J; bases not matched to a gene: 3. There are 12 residues in the CDR3.